This paragraph reports one T cell receptor beta chain. Looked up from germline, CDR1 is SGHKS and CDR2 is YYEKEE (reference sequence). This CDR3 region has 15 residues. The V end lost 4 bases, the J end lost 3 bases, and 14 bases lay between the germline ends. The data stem from a study of CD8 T cells in Susac syndrome. Reverse transcription of 0.5 to 1 ug RNA was performed with random hexamers. TCRdb analysed the immunoSEQ multiplex PCR reads with MiXCR anew, one entry per CDR3 protein. There are 100,000 to 150,000 distinct CDR3 sequences in the sample; 80% to 85% occur only once, and around 0.49% lies in the top ten.

The TCR originated in a human donor with multiple sclerosis. J is TRBJ1-5 and V is TRBV5-5, with D perhaps matching TRBD1 (6 bases). Sequenced material: CD8+ T cells from PBMCs. The CDR3 reads CASSHRGLDNQPQHF. CDR3 coding DNA: TGTGCCAGCAGCCACCGGGGGCTTGACAATCAGCCCCAGCATTTT.